This TCR beta chain is from a study of T cells in Graves' hyperthyroidism and ophthalmopathy. Study-wide points: Onset of ophthalmopathy came a median 6.5 months after the model predicted it. Clonotypes that were expanded in thyroid above 0.001 mostly appeared in blood too.

This clonotype has ten or more counts. Its antigen is still unknown. Exclusion followed for patients with uncontrolled infection, other autoimmune disease, pregnancy or lactation. Orbital computed tomography and thyroid ultrasound, together with serum TRAb and thyroxine and clinical symptoms, were used for diagnoses. The J segment lost 4 bases and the V segment lost 4 bases, leaving 9 bases of the junction unmatched. The CDR3 is 16 amino acids. Germline assignment: CDR1 SGHTS and CDR2 YDEGEE. Amplified TCR beta CDR3 regions came from RNA transcripts. TCR CDR3 underwent first-round RT-PCR with the HTBI primer set. Each CDR3 protein is one row after TCRdb ran MiXCR on the multiplex PCR reads. The sample holds 500,000 to 650,000 distinct CDR3 sequences, roughly a sixth seen once.

This receptor was identified in a woman under 30 with Graves' ophthalmopathy. The specimen was blood. This sequence joins TRBV5-8 and TRBJ2-1, with 9 bases identical to TRBD2. CDR3 amino acids: CASSPASGRSYNEQFF. DNA of the CDR3: TGTGCCAGCAGCCCCGCGAGCGGGAGGTCTTACAATGAGCAGTTCTTC.